The clone carrying this T cell receptor beta chain was picked up one time. The authors' processing: Reference gene primer amplification gave nucleated cell count estimates. Method: immunoSEQ multiplex PCR; TCRdb's copy keeps in-frame clones and lacks some. D and trimming come from the DNA, and the V and J calls and clone size come from that table. The table lists about 58,000 clones, about 84% of them singletons. This entry is derived from a study of blood T cell repertoires in COVID-19. Study overall: T cells, B-cell-depleted T cells, or PBMCs provided the cDNA or gDNA that served as material.

The CDR3 spans 12 residues. Trimming removed 5 bases from V and 15 bases from J, with 17 bases in between. CDR1 and CDR2 (germline): SGHTA, FQGNSA. This rearrangement joins TRBV7-2 to TRBJ2-1; tentative D call: TRBD2 (5 bases). This receptor was obtained from a man aged 35 to 55 with active COVID-19. Sequenced input: peripheral blood. Written as DNA, the CDR3 is TGTGCCAGCAGCAGGGCGGGCGGGTTCCTGTTCTTC. Residues: CASSRAGGFLFF. Supplemented by reference TRBV7-2 and TRBJ2-1, the full variable domain reads GAGVSQSPSNKVTEKGKDVELRCDPISGHTALYWYRQSLGQGLEFLIYFQGNSAPDKSGLPSDRFSAERTGGSVSTLTIQRTQQEDSAVYLCASSRAGGFLFFGPGTRLTVL.